These T cell receptor beta chains were read from a single sample in a study of shared clonotypes between healthy human individuals. Libraries were prepared by immunoSEQ multiplex PCR; TCRdb keeps only in-frame clonotypes and omits some of them. The sample holds about 2.1 million clones; about 93% are singletons and the top ten take more than 1.5%. The specimen was naive CD8+ T cells from PBMCs. These receptor sequences come from a young man in good health. Some clones in this sample may be carry-over from other donors' samples. Each CDR3 is given with its conserved first and last residue. D genes are given only for firm matches. A clone size is listed for some rows: how often the clone was seen (once, few, many), or a class if it is expanded.

. TRBJ2-5 TRBV5-1 . TGCGCCAGCAGCTTGGTTCCGGGCCCCGGGGCGACCCAGTACTTC CASSLVPGPGATQYF
. TRBJ1-2 TRBV6-6 . TGTGCCAGCAGCAGCGGGGGCGGCTACACCTTC CASSSGGGYTF
. TRBJ1-1 TRBV7-9 . TGTGCCAGCAGCTTGGTGTATAACACTGAAGCTTTCTTT CASSLVYNTEAFF
. TRBJ2-7 TRBV28 . TGTGCCAGCAGCCCCCCCGCAAACCTGTACGAGCAGTACTTC CASSPPANLYEQYF
. TRBJ2-2 TRBV2 . TGTGCCAGCAGTGATACCTCGGCAGGCGTGGACTCCGGGGAGCTGTTTTTT CASSDTSAGVDSGELFF
TRBD2 TRBJ2-7 TRBV7-8 few TGTGCCAGCAGCCCGAGTACTAGCGACTCCTACGAGCAGTACTTC CASSPSTSDSYEQYF
TRBD2 TRBJ2-7 TRBV5-1 . TGCGCCAGCAGCTTGGACCCTTTTGTTGCTAGCGGGAGGGCCTTCTCTGAGGACTACGAGCAGTACTTC CASSLDPFVASGRAFSEDYEQYF
. TRBJ2-7 TRBV27 . TGTGCCAGCTACCCCGGCGGCAGTCCAGCCTACGAGCAGTACTTC CASYPGGSPAYEQYF
. TRBJ2-6 TRBV5-1 . TGCGCCAGCAGCGTCGGGGTGCGCGGGGCCAACGTCCTGACTTTC CASSVGVRGANVLTF
. TRBJ2-1 TRBV27 . TGTGCCAGCAGTTTAGTACTAGCCAATGAGCAGTTCTTC CASSLVLANEQFF
. TRBJ2-1 TRBV11-2 . TGTGCCAGCAGCTTATCTGTGGGGGCGCGGGGAAATGAGCAGTTCTTC CASSLSVGARGNEQFF
. TRBJ1-5 TRBV4-1 . TGCGCCAGCAGCCAAGATAGGGTAGGCACACAGCCCCAGCATTTT CASSQDRVGTQPQHF
TRBD1 TRBJ1-2 TRBV27 . TGTGCCACCCGGGGGGGACAGGGAGAATATGGCTACACCTTC CATRGGQGEYGYTF
TRBD2 TRBJ2-7 TRBV5-4 . TGTGCCAGCCTCACCCCGGGACTAGCGTGCGAGCAGTACTTC CASLTPGLACEQYF
. TRBJ2-7 TRBV5-1 . TGCGCCAGCAGCTTGGATCAGGGAGCCGTCCACGAGCAGTACTTC CASSLDQGAVHEQYF
. TRBJ2-3 TRBV6-6 . TGTGCCAGCAGTTACTGGACTAGCACAGATACGCAGTATTTT CASSYWTSTDTQYF
. TRBJ2-7 TRBV27 . TGTGCCAGCAGTTTAGGTTTAGGACAGCGTGTGTACGAGCAGTACTTC CASSLGLGQRVYEQYF
TRBD2 TRBJ2-1 TRBV4-3 . TGCGCCAGCAGCCAGGGTAGCGGGGCTTACAATGAGCAGTTCTTC CASSQGSGAYNEQFF
. TRBJ2-7 TRBV27 . TGTGCCAGCAGTTTTGGAACGGGCTACGAGCAGTACTTC CASSFGTGYEQYF
. TRBJ2-1 TRBV27 . TGTGCCAGCAGTTTAAGGGAGGCCCAGTACAATGAGCAGTTCTTC CASSLREAQYNEQFF
. TRBJ1-3 TRBV7-8 . TGTGCCAGCAGCTTAGGCAGGGGAGGTGGAAACACCATATATTTT CASSLGRGGGNTIYF
. TRBJ1-2 TRBV27 . TGTGCCAGCAGTCCCCCGGGTTCTAACTATGGCTACACCTTC CASSPPGSNYGYTF
. TRBJ2-1 TRBV18 . TGTGCCAGCTCAGTTCTAGGAGGCGATGAGCAGTTCTTC CASSVLGGDEQFF
TRBD2 TRBJ2-7 TRBV7-9 . TGTGCCAGCAGCGCACCTACGGGGGGTGATCTTGGGGAGCAGTACTTC CASSAPTGGDLGEQYF
. TRBJ2-2 TRBV23-1 . TGCGCCAGCGTGTTAATGACTGGAAACACCGGGGAGCTGTTTTTT CASVLMTGNTGELFF
. TRBJ2-2 TRBV28 . TGTGCCAGCAGGGGGGCCGGGACAACGACTTTCTACACCGGGGAGCTGTTTTTT CASRGAGTTTFYTGELFF
TRBD1 TRBJ2-7 TRBV11-1 . TGTGCCAGCAGCTTAGGGACAGGATACAATCCCTACGAGCAGTACTTC CASSLGTGYNPYEQYF
. TRBJ2-7 TRBV30 . TGTGCCTGGAGTGTAAGCGGGCACTACGAGCAGTACTTC CAWSVSGHYEQYF
. TRBJ2-1 TRBV30 . TGTGCCTGGAGTGTAGGCTTAGCCTACAATGAGCAGTTCTTC CAWSVGLAYNEQFF
. TRBJ2-5 TRBV6-5 . TGTGCCAGCAGTTTGGGGGGTGGAGGTCAAGAGACCCAGTACTTC CASSLGGGGQETQYF
TRBD1 TRBJ2-1 TRBV4-2 . TGTGCCAGCAGCCAAGCACAGGGGGCGAATGAGCAGTTCTTC CASSQAQGANEQFF
TRBD1 TRBJ1-2 TRBV5-4 . TGTGCCAGCAGCTATGGGACAGGGGACGCCTATGGCTACACCTTC CASSYGTGDAYGYTF
. TRBJ2-3 TRBV28 . TGTGCCAGCAGTTTGATGGGGCGGGTACACACAGATACGCAGTATTTT CASSLMGRVHTDTQYF
. TRBJ2-7 TRBV7-3 . TGTGCCAGCAGCTTCGACGACTACGAGCAGTACTTC CASSFDDYEQYF
TRBD2 TRBJ2-1 TRBV28 . TGTGCCAGCAGTTCCGGGACTAGCCCTCACAATGAGCAGTTCTTC CASSSGTSPHNEQFF
TRBD2 TRBJ2-1 TRBV6-6 . TGTGCCAGCAGTACTAGCGGGGGGTACAATGAGCAGTTCTTC CASSTSGGYNEQFF
. TRBJ2-2 TRBV9 . TGTGCCAGCAGCGGGAGAGGTAGGGTGGAGGCCGGGGAGCTGTTTTTT CASSGRGRVEAGELFF
TRBD1 TRBJ2-1 TRBV9 . TGTGCCAGCAGCGCGTATAGGACGGACAGGGGAAAGTCCTACAATGAGCAGTTCTTC CASSAYRTDRGKSYNEQFF
. TRBJ2-3 TRBV7-9 . TGTGCCAGCAGCCCCTCCCACACAGATACGCAGTATTTT CASSPSHTDTQYF
. TRBJ1-5 TRBV28 . TGTGCCAGCAGGAAGGGGGGATATAGCAATCAGCCCCAGCATTTT CASRKGGYSNQPQHF
TRBD1 TRBJ2-2 TRBV4-1 . TGCGCCAGCAGCCATGGGACAGCCGGGGAGCTGTTTTTT CASSHGTAGELFF
. TRBJ2-7 TRBV19 . TGTGCCAGTAGTATAGGGAGGGGCGGTGCGTACGAGCAGTACTTC CASSIGRGGAYEQYF
TRBD1 TRBJ1-2 TRBV5-1 . TGCGCCAGCAGCCCGGCGACAGGGGGTCCCTATGACGGCTACACCTTC CASSPATGGPYDGYTF
. TRBJ2-7 TRBV27 once TGTGCCAGCAGTTTAGGCTTGGCCTGGGGCGACGAGCAGTACTTC CASSLGLAWGDEQYF
TRBD1 TRBJ1-1 TRBV19 . TGTGCCAGTGGGACAGTCTTTCCCGCTGAAGCTTTCTTT CASGTVFPAEAFF
TRBD1 TRBJ2-4 TRBV4-2 . TGTGCCAGCAGCCAAGTGAAGGGGGCATGGAGCATTCAGTACTTC CASSQVKGAWSIQYF
. TRBJ1-5 TRBV4-1 few TGCGCCAGCAGCCGGCGGGAAGCGAATCAGCCCCAGCATTTT CASSRREANQPQHF
TRBD2 TRBJ2-2 TRBV7-6 . TGTGCCAGCATCCCCCGTATTAGCGGGAGCGTTGGCGGGGAGCTGTTTTTT CASIPRISGSVGGELFF
. TRBJ2-4 TRBV27 . TGTGCCAGCAGTTCCCTCGGGGACGGACCTTTGGGGTTTATTCAGTACTTC CASSSLGDGPLGFIQYF
. TRBJ1-2 TRBV11-2 . TGTGCCAGCAGCTCGATCCACACAAACTATGGCTACACCTTC CASSSIHTNYGYTF
TRBD1 TRBJ2-5 TRBV7-9 . TGTGCCAGCAGCACAGCCGACAGGGGTTCCGAGGAGACCCAGTACTTC CASSTADRGSEETQYF
TRBD2 TRBJ2-5 TRBV7-9 . TGTGCCAGCAAGGGACAGCGGGAGGCACAAGAGACCCAGTACTTC CASKGQREAQETQYF
. TRBJ2-2 TRBV6-4 once TGTGCCCGAGGAGACAGAAGCGGTGCTCCCCCCCCCGGGGAGCTGTTTTTT CARGDRSGAPPPGELFF
. TRBJ2-2 TRBV27 . TGTGCCAGCAGTTTAAGGGGTCCCGGGGAGCTGTTTTTT CASSLRGPGELFF
. TRBJ1-2 TRBV27 . TGTGCCAGCAGTTTATCGGGGGGCTCGGTCTATGGCTACACCTTC CASSLSGGSVYGYTF
. TRBJ1-5 TRBV19 . TGTGCCAGTAGTAGGGCAGACTATAGCAATCAGCCCCAGCATTTT CASSRADYSNQPQHF
. TRBJ1-5 TRBV27 once TGTGCCAGCAGGGGGGAGGCAGGGTTCCTGCATTTT CASRGEAGFLHF
. TRBJ2-1 TRBV7-3 . TGTGCCAGCAGCCTCCCCGGAGGAAACAATGAGCAGTTCTTC CASSLPGGNNEQFF
. TRBJ2-7 TRBV29-1 . TGCAGCGTTGACGCGGAGGGCGAGCAGTACTTC CSVDAEGEQYF